The 26 T cell receptor beta chains reported below all come from one sample, sequenced in a study of regulatory T cells in long-lasting Graves disease. The sample's time point: newly diagnosed GD, antithyroid drugs for less than 3 months. Construction of the TCR library relied on RNA isolated from PBMCs. iRepertoire HTBI primers and Arm-PCR of CDR3 regions built TCR beta libraries. TCRdb re-analysed the multiplex PCR reads in MiXCR, keeping a single row per CDR3 protein. The sample consists of roughly 530,000 distinct CDR3 sequences, roughly a sixth of them appearing once. This sample also belongs to another study, concerning T cells in Graves' hyperthyroidism and ophthalmopathy.

The sample consisted of peripheral blood mononuclear cells (PBMCs), taken at new diagnosis, from a patient treated with antithyroid drugs. The receptors come from a woman in her forties or fifties with Graves disease.

This clonotype showed up many times. V and J are TRBV9 and TRBJ1-6; D is unresolved. The ends were cut back, 0 bases at V and 6 bases at J, with 10 bases in the middle. This CDR3 is 15 amino acids long. Per germline, CDR1 SGDLS and CDR2 YYNGEE. The CDR3 coding sequence is TGTGCCAGCAGCGTAGAGGTCGAACCTAATTCACCCCTCCACTTT. Protein product: CASSVEVEPNSPLHF.

The chain joins TRBV20-1 to TRBJ2-1, with 9 bases identical to TRBD1. The V gene's germline CDR1 is DFQATT and CDR2 SNEGSKA (reference sequence). Trimming removed 6 bases from V and 0 bases from J; junction bases left unmatched: 6. The CDR3 extends over 15 amino acids. CDR3 in DNA: TGCAGTGCCAGGACAGGGGCCAGCTCCTACAATGAGCAGTTCTTC. As protein: CSARTGASSYNEQFF.

This clonotype was recorded many times. The chain has TRBV28 and TRBJ2-5, with 11 bases identical to TRBD2. The CDR3 is 19 amino acids. Germline-derived CDR1 and CDR2 are MDHEN and SYDVKM. The V and J ends lost 6 bases and 0 bases, in that order; junction bases with no gene match: 15. CDR3 protein: CASRPPYSSGGPDQETQYF. CDR3 DNA sequence: TGTGCCAGCAGACCTCCCTATTCTAGCGGGGGGCCCGACCAAGAGACCCAGTACTTC.

This clonotype appeared a few times. The chain couples TRBV20-1 to TRBJ2-7, with 8 bases identical to TRBD1. Unmatched junction bases numbered 6, after V lost 6 bases and J lost 5 bases. Per the germline V gene, CDR1 is DFQATT and CDR2 is SNEGSKA (reference sequence). There are 12 residues in the CDR3. As DNA, the CDR3 is TGCAGTGCCAACAGGGGGTTCGACGAGCAGTACTTC. Translating it yields CSANRGFDEQYF.

This clonotype was observed many times. This CDR3 is CAWSGLSDTEAFF. The CDR3 DNA reads TGTGCCTGGAGTGGACTGTCGGACACTGAAGCTTTCTTT. The chain joins TRBV30 to TRBJ1-1, with D unclear. Trimming removed 1 base from V and 3 bases from J, with 9 bases in between. This CDR3 has 13 residues. Germline CDR1 is GTSNPN and CDR2 is SVGIG (reference sequence).

This clonotype was seen a handful of times. The J gene is TRBJ2-1, the V gene TRBV3-1, with 7 nucleotides matching TRBD2. The V gene's germline CDR1 is LGHDT and CDR2 YNNKEL (reference sequence). The CDR3 runs to 16 residues. The trim removed 6 bases at V and 3 bases at J, leaving 11 bases unmatched. The CDR3 region is CASSSIAGVNYNEQFF. As DNA, the CDR3 is TGTGCCAGCAGTTCTATCGCGGGGGTTAACTACAATGAGCAGTTCTTC.

This clonotype was counted a few times. This sequence joins TRBV28 and TRBJ1-2; D perhaps matches TRBD1 (5 bases). This CDR3 region has 14 residues. Deletions cut 6 bases from V and 3 bases from J, with 14 bases between. Germline V gene data show CDR1 as MDHEN and CDR2 as SYDVKM. The CDR3 is CASSRPGTYYGYTF. The CDR3 region has the DNA TGTGCCAGCAGCCGACCTGGGACGTACTATGGCTACACCTTC.

In this sample, this clonotype turned up a few times. This sequence joins TRBV14 and TRBJ2-1; no reliable D call. Trimming pared 0 bases from V and 12 bases from J, leaving 12 bases between. Per the germline V gene, CDR1 is SGHDN and CDR2 is FVKESK. The length of the CDR3 is 13 residues. CDR3 nucleotide sequence: TGTGCCAGCAGCCAAGATAGAAGGTTCTGGCAGTTCTTC. Translating it yields CASSQDRRFWQFF.

This clonotype has more than one count but fewer than ten. The J gene is TRBJ2-4, the V gene TRBV12-3 or TRBV12-4, with D tentatively TRBD1 (7 bases). Trimming cost V 5 bases and J 2 bases, with 16 bases left between them. There are 16 residues in the CDR3. This CDR3 is CASSMPPGGPKNIQYF. The DNA for the CDR3 is TGTGCCAGCAGTATGCCCCCAGGGGGGCCCAAAAACATTCAGTACTTC.

About this clonotype: A much bigger clone sits one base away, suggesting this may be a read error. As the CDR3 is not closed by the conserved phenylalanine or tryptophan, this likely results from a read error. V and J are TRBV5-6 and TRBJ2-1; D might be TRBD2 (6 bases). V lost 0 bases and J 2 bases, leaving 12 bases between the germline ends. CDR3 length: 16 amino acids. The V gene's germline CDR1 is SGHDT and CDR2 YYEEEE. The CDR3 DNA reads as TGTGCCAGCAGCTTGGAGAGCCGACTAGCCTACAATGAGCAGTTCCTC. This sequence encodes CASSLESRLAYNEQFL.

This clonotype has ten or more counts. The chain joins TRBV7-8 to TRBJ1-5, with D unresolved. The length of the CDR3 is 14 residues. Germline assignment: CDR1 SGHVS and CDR2 FQNEAQ. The ends were cut back, 5 bases at V and 9 bases at J, with 17 bases in the middle. The CDR3 is CASSPRTSLAPQHF. The CDR3 bases are TGTGCCAGCAGCCCACGGACGTCCCTGGCGCCCCAGCATTTT.

This clonotype was counted many times. This rearrangement joins TRBV27 to TRBJ2-1; a possible D gene is TRBD2 (6 bases). The CDR3 is made up of 17 amino acids. The germline CDR1 and CDR2 sequences are MNHEY and SMNVEV (reference sequence). Trimming pared 4 bases from V and 1 base from J, leaving 17 bases between. The CDR3 nucleotides are TGTGCCAGCAGTTCCCCCTCGTGGGCGGGGTCCTACAATGAGCAGTTCTTC. This encodes CASSSPSWAGSYNEQFF.

Concerning this clonotype: A read error may explain this, as a much larger clone is one base away. The V gene is TRBV5-5, the J gene TRBJ2-1; D assignment may be TRBD1 or TRBD2 (5 bases each). The J call could be wrong; TRBJ2-3 is a better fit for the DNA end. The CDR3 contains 16 residues. Germline lookup yields CDR1 SGHKS and CDR2 YYEKEE (reference sequence). The CDR3 spells CASSLGVAGTADTQYF. CDR3 nucleotide sequence: TGTGCCAGCAGCTTGGGTGTGGCAGGGACCGCAGATACGCAGTATTTT.

This clonotype has a count of ten or more. The rearrangement uses TRBV7-2 and TRBJ2-3; D ambiguous. The last part of the DNA fits TRBJ2-7 better; the J call may be wrong. CDR3 length: 13 residues. The germline V gene has CDR1 SGHTA and CDR2 FQGNSA. As DNA, the CDR3 is TGTGCCAGCAGCTTGCGTACTGGGCGCGAGCAGTACTTC. The encoded protein is CASSLRTGREQYF.

CDR3 amino acids: CSAASGTGHLTEAFF. For the CDR3, the DNA is TGCAGCGCCGCCTCCGGGACAGGGCATCTCACTGAAGCTTTCTTT. The V gene is TRBV29-1, the J gene TRBJ1-1, with TRBD1 identical over 9 bases. J lost 4 bases, V lost 7 bases, and 13 bases had no gene match. CDR3 length equals 15 residues. CDR1 is SQVTM, CDR2 ANQGSEA, per germline.

The chain combines TRBV6-2 or TRBV6-3 with TRBJ2-1, with 7 bases lining up with TRBD1. Looked up from germline, CDR1 is MNHEY and CDR2 is SVGEGT. V lost 10 bases, J lost 7 bases, and 7 bases stayed unmatched. The CDR3 is 12 residues long. In DNA form, the CDR3 reads TGTGCCACCAGGACAGGCCCTAATGAGCAGTTCTTC. Its translation is CATRTGPNEQFF.

This clonotype was seen only a few times. This sequence joins TRBV4-1 and TRBJ1-6; TRBD1 matches 7 bases. Germline-derived CDR1 and CDR2 are MGHRA and YSYEKL. After removal of 0 bases from V and 8 bases from J, the junction contained 1 base not matched to a gene. CDR3 length: 14 amino acids. In DNA, the CDR3 is TGCGCCAGCAGCCAAGAACAGGGGTATTCACCCCTCCACTTT. It codes for CASSQEQGYSPLHF.

This clonotype was seen more than once but under ten times. The chain combines TRBV5-1 with TRBJ2-7; D not certain. This CDR3 spans 14 amino acids. Trimming stripped 3 bases from V and 1 base from J, with 11 bases between. Germline CDR1 SGHRS, CDR2 YFSETQ. The CDR3 coding sequence is TGCGCCAGCAGCTCCGATCTTAATTCCTACGAGCAGTACTTC. Translated: CASSSDLNSYEQYF.

V usage is TRBV2 and J usage is TRBJ2-3; the match to TRBD2 covers 15 bases. The CDR3 contains 16 residues. V dropped 7 bases and J dropped 2; count of bases not matched to a gene: 4. CDR1 SNHLY and CDR2 FYNNEI come from the germline V gene. CDR3 sequence reads: CASMGLAGGFTDTQYF. The CDR3 bases are TGTGCCAGCATGGGACTAGCGGGGGGATTCACAGATACGCAGTATTTT.

This clonotype was recorded many times. This chain connects TRBV18 to TRBJ2-5; tentative D call: TRBD1 (6 bases). Germline CDR1 is KGHSH and CDR2 is LQKENI. Trimming shortened V by 8 bases and J by 2 bases, and 12 bases separated the two germline ends. This CDR3 is 13 amino acids long. The CDR3 DNA sequence: TGTGCCAGCAGTCCCGGGACACAAGAGACCCAGTACTTC. Protein sequence: CASSPGTQETQYF.

In this sample, this clonotype turned up many times. The gene calls are TRBV30 and TRBJ2-2; D gene ambiguous. CDR3 length equals 13 residues. Germline loops: CDR1 GTSNPN, CDR2 SVGIG (reference sequence). Trimming took off 3 bases at V and 2 bases at J, with 7 bases between the two ends. CDR3 sequence reads: CAWSRTNTGELFF. The CDR3 DNA reads as TGTGCCTGGAGCAGAACCAACACCGGGGAGCTGTTTTTT.

With respect to this clonotype: The junction differs from germline at one of its ends, possibly a read error. The chain links TRBV10-3 to TRBJ2-3, with 9 bases fitting TRBD2. Germline V gene sequence: CDR1 ENHRY, CDR2 SYGVKD. This CDR3 is built from 15 residues. The CDR3 DNA follows: TGTGCCATCAGTGACGGCGGGACTAGCACAGATATGCAGTATTTT. This codes for CAISDGGTSTDMQYF.

This clonotype showed up many times. This chain connects TRBV2 to TRBJ1-1; the D gene is possibly TRBD1 (5 bases). The CDR3 has 14 amino acids. Trimming cost V 4 bases and J 0 bases, with 9 bases left between them. CDR1 SNHLY and CDR2 FYNNEI come from the germline V gene. The CDR3 DNA follows: TGTGCCAGCAGTGCCCTGACAGTGAACACTGAAGCTTTCTTT. Translated: CASSALTVNTEAFF.

This clonotype was seen repeatedly, ten times or more. The chain carries TRBV9 and TRBJ2-7; D call uncertain. Trimming stripped 5 bases from V and 2 bases from J, with 8 bases between. This CDR3 region has 12 residues. The V gene's germline CDR1 is SGDLS and CDR2 YYNGEE. This CDR3 is CASSGPTYEQYF. The DNA for the CDR3 is TGTGCCAGCAGTGGCCCCACCTACGAGCAGTACTTC.

The chain uses TRBV19 and TRBJ1-6; D unresolved. Trimming took 3 bases from V and 0 from J, leaving 6 bases between them. There are 15 residues in the CDR3. Germline loops: CDR1 LNHDA, CDR2 SQIVND (reference sequence). CDR3 region: CASSIKGSYNSPLHF. The CDR3 DNA reads TGTGCCAGTAGTATCAAGGGCTCCTATAATTCACCCCTCCACTTT.

This clonotype showed up just a few times. In DNA, the CDR3 is TGTGCCAGCTCACCCGCCGGGACAGGGTTCGCCTACGAGCAGTACTTC. It yields the protein CASSPAGTGFAYEQYF. This chain connects TRBV18 to TRBJ2-7, with 9 bases identical to TRBD1. The germline V gene encodes CDR1 KGHSH and CDR2 LQKENI. With V trimmed by 3 bases and J by 2 bases, 8 bases remained unmatched. CDR3 length equals 16 residues.